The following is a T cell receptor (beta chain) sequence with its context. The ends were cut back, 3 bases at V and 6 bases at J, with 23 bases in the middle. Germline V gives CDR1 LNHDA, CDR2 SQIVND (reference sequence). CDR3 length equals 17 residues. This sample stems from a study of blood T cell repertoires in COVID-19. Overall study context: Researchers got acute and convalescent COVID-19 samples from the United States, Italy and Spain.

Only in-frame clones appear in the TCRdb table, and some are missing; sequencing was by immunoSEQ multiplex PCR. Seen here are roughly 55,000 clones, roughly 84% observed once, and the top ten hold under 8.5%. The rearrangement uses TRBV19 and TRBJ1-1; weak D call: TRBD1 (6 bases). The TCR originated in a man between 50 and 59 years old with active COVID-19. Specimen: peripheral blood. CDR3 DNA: TGTGCCAGTAGTATGGATTACGACAGGTGGTTGGTATCTGAAGCTTTCTTT. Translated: CASSMDYDRWLVSEAFF.